This TCR beta chain was found in a study of blood T cell repertoires in COVID-19. About the research overall: PBMCs, B-cell-depleted T cells, or T cells were the source of the cDNA or gDNA that made up the material.

Germline V gene lookup returns CDR1 SGHRS and CDR2 YFSETQ. The CDR3 covers 16 residues. Unmatched junction bases numbered 6, after V lost 4 bases and J lost 2 bases. In the original processing: Estimation of nucleated cell counts was performed using reference gene primer amplification. Here immunoSEQ multiplex PCR was the method, and the copy in TCRdb shows in-frame clones only, minus some. V and J calls and clone size are those listed in that table; D and trimming were worked out from the DNA. The repertoire holds 170,000 or so clones, with roughly 90% as singletons. Clinical history as reported by participants underpinned cohort assignment. Donors of Cohort 3 who recovered were those that had two negative PCRs, clearance, or symptom resolution.

The chain links TRBV5-1 to TRBJ2-7, with 13 positions matching TRBD2. The sample was PBMCs or T cells enriched from blood (not recorded which). The source of this sequence is a woman in her fifties or sixties who had recovered from COVID-19. The CDR3 protein is CASSRGLAGSTYEQYF. DNA for the CDR3: TGCGCCAGCAGCAGGGGACTAGCGGGGTCTACCTACGAGCAGTACTTC. The full variable domain, completed using reference TRBV5-1 and TRBJ2-7, is KAGVTQTPRYLIKTRGQQVTLSCSPISGHRSVSWYQQTPGQGLQFLFEYFSETQRNKGNFPGRFSGRQFSNSRSEMNVSTLELGDSALYLCASSRGLAGSTYEQYFGPGTRLTVT.